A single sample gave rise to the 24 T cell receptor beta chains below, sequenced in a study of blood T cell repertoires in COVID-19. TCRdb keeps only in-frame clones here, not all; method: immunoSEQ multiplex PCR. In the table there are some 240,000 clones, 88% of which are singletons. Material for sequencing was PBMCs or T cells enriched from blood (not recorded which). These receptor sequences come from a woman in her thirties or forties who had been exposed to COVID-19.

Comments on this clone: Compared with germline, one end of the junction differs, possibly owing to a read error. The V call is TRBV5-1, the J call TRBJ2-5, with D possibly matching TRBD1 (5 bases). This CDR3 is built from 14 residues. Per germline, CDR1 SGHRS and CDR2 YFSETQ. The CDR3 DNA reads TGTGCCAGCAGCAATGGGGCAGCTCAAGAGACCCAGTACTTC. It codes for CASSNGAAQETQYF.

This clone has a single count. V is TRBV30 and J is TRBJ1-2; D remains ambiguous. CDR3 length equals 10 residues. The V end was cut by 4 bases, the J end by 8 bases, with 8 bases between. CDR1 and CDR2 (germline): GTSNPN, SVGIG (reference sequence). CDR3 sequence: CAWMSRGYTF. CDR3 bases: TGTGCCTGGATGTCCCGGGGCTACACCTTC.

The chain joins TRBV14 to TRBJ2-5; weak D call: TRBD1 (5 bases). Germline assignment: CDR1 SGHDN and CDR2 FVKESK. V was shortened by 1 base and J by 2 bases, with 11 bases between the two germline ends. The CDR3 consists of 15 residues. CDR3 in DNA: TGTGCCAGCAGCCAAGTTTGGGGCGTACAAGAGACCCAGTACTTC. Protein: CASSQVWGVQETQYF.

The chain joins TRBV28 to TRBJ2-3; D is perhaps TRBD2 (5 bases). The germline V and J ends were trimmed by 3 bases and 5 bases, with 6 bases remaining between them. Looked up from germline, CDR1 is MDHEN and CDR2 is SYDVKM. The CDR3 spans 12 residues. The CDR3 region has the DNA TGTGCCAGCAGTTTCACTAGAGATACGCAGTATTTT. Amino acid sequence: CASSFTRDTQYF.

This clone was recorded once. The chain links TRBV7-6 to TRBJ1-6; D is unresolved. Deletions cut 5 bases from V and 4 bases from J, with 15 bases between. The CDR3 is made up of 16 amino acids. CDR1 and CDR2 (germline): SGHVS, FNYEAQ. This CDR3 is CASSRYETQYNSPLHF. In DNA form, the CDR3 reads TGTGCCAGCAGCCGTTACGAGACACAATATAATTCACCCCTCCACTTT.

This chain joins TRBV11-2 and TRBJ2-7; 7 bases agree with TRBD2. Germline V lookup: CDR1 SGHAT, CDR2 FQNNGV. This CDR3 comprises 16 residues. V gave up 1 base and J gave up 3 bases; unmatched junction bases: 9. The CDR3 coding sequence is TGTGCCAGCAGCTTAGCCCCTGGGGGGGGTATCTACGAGCAGTACTTC. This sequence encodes CASSLAPGGGIYEQYF.

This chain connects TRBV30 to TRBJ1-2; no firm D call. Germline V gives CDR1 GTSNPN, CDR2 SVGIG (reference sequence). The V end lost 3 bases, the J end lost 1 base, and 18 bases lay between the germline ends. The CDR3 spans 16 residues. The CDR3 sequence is CAWSPTTAGFNYGYTF. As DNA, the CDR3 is TGTGCCTGGAGCCCCACGACGGCAGGCTTTAACTATGGCTACACCTTC.

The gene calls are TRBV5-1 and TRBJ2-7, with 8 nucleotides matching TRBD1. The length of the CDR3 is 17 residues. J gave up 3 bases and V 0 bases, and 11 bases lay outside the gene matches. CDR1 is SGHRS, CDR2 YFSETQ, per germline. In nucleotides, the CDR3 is TGCGCCAGCAGCTTGGCGAGAGATGTAACAGGGGGCTACGAGCAGTACTTC. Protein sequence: CASSLARDVTGGYEQYF.

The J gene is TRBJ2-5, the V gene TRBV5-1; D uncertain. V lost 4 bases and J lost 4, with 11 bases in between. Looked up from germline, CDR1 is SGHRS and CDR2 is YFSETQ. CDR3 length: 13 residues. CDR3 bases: TGCGCCAGCAGCCCCACAGTGCGAGAGACCCAGTACTTC. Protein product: CASSPTVRETQYF.

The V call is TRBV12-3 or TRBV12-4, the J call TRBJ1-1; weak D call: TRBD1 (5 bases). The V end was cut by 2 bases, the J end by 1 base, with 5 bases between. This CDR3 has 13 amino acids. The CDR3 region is CASSLQGNTEAFF. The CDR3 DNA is TGTGCCAGCAGTTTACAGGGGAACACTGAAGCTTTCTTT.

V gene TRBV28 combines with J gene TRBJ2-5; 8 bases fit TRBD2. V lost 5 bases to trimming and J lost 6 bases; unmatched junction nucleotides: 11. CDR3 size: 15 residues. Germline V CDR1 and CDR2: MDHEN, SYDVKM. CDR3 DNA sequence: TGTGCCAGCAGTCTTGGCGGGGGGCTCCCGAAGACCCAGTACTTC. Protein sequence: CASSLGGGLPKTQYF.

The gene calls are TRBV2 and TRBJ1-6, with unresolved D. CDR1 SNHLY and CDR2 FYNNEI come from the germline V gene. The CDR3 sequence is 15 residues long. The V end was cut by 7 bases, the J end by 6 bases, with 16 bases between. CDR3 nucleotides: TGTGCCAGCAATTTAGAGGAGGGCTCTAATTCACCCCTCCACTTT. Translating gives CASNLEEGSNSPLHF.

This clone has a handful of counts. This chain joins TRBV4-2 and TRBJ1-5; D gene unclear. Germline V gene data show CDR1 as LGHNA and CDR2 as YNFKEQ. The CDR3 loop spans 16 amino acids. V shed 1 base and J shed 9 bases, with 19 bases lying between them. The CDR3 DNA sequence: TGTGCCAGCAGCCAAGCATCGGTGAGCGGCGAGGGGCCCCAGCATTTT. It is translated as CASSQASVSGEGPQHF.

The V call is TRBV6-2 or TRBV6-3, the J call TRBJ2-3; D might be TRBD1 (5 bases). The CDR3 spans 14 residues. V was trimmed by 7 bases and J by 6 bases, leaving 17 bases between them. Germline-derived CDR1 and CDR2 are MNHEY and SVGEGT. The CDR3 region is CASIPDWGSDTQYF. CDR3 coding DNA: TGTGCCAGCATCCCCGACTGGGGCTCCGATACGCAGTATTTT.

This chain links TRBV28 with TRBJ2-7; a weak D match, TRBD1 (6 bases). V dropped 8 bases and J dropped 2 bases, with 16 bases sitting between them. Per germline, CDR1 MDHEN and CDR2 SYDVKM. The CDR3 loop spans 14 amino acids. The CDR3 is CASGPTGGTYEQYF. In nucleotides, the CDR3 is TGTGCCAGCGGGCCGACAGGTGGCACCTACGAGCAGTACTTC.

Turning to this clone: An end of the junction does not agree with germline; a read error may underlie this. The CDR3 loop is CASSLNTGAGANVLTF. As DNA, the CDR3 is TGTGCCAGCAGCTTAAATACAGGGGCTGGGGCCAACGTCCTGACTTTC. The chain has TRBV5-1 and TRBJ2-6, with TRBD1 matching 7 bases. This CDR3 is 16 amino acids long. CDR1 is SGHRS and CDR2 is YFSETQ in the germline V gene.

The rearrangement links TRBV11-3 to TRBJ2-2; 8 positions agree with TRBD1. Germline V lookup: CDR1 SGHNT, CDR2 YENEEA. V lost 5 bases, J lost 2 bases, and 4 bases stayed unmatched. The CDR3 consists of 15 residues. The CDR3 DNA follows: TGTGCCAGCAGCCCGACAGGGGCCAACACCGGGGAGCTGTTTTTT. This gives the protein CASSPTGANTGELFF.

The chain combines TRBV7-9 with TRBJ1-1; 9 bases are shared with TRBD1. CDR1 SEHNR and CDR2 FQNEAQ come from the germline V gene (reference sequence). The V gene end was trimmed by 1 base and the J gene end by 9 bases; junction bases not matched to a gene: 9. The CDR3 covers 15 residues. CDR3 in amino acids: CASSLGGQGNLKAFF. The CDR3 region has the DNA TGTGCCAGCAGCTTAGGGGGACAGGGCAACCTTAAAGCTTTCTTT.

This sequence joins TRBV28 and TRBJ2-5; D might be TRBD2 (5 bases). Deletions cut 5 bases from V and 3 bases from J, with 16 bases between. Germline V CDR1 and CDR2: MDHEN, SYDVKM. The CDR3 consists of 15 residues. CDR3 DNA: TGTGCCAGCAGTGAGGGCTTTTCCTCTAAAGAGACCCAGTACTTC. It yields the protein CASSEGFSSKETQYF. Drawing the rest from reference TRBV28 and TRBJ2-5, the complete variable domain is DVKVTQSSRYLVKRTGEKVFLECVQDMDHENMFWYRQDPGLGLRLIYFSYDVKMKEKGDIPEGYSVSREKKERFSLILESASTNQTSMYLCASSEGFSSKETQYFGPGTRLLVL.

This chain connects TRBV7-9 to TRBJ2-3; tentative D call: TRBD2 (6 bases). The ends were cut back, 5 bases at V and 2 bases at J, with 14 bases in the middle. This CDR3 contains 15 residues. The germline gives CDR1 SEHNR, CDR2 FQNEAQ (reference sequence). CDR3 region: CASSNPGLNTDTQYF. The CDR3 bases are TGTGCCAGCAGCAATCCGGGACTCAACACAGATACGCAGTATTTT.

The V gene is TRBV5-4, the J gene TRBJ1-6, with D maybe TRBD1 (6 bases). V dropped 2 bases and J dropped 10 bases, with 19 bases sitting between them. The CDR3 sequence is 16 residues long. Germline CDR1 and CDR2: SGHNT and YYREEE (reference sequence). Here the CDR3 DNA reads TGTGCCAGCAGCTTCGGGTCCAGCAGCAGGGGATCACCCCTCCACTTT. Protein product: CASSFGSSSRGSPLHF.

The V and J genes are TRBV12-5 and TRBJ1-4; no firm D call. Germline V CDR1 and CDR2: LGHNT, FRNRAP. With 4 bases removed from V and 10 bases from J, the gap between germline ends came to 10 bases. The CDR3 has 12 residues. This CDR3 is CASGYRLGKLFF. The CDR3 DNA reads TGTGCTAGTGGTTATAGACTCGGAAAACTGTTTTTT.

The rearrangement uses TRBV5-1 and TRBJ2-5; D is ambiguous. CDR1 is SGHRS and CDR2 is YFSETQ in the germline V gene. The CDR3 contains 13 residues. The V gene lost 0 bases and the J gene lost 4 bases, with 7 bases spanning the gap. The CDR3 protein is CASSLAISETQYF. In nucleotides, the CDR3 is TGCGCCAGCAGCTTGGCTATTTCAGAGACCCAGTACTTC. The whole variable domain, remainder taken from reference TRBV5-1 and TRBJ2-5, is KAGVTQTPRYLIKTRGQQVTLSCSPISGHRSVSWYQQTPGQGLQFLFEYFSETQRNKGNFPGRFSGRQFSNSRSEMNVSTLELGDSALYLCASSLAISETQYFGPGTRLLVL.

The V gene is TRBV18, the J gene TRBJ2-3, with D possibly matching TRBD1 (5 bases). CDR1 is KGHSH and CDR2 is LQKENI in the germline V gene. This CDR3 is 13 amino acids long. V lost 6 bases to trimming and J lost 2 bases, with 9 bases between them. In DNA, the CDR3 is TGTGCCAGCTCCCCCAGGGCCACAGATACGCAGTATTTT. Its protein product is CASSPRATDTQYF. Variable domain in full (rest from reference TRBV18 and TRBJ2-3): NAGVMQNPRHLVRRRGQEARLRCSPMKGHSHVYWYRQLPEEGLKFMVYLQKENIIDESGMPKERFSAEFPKEGPSILRIQQVVRGDSAAYFCASSPRATDTQYFGPGTRLTVL.